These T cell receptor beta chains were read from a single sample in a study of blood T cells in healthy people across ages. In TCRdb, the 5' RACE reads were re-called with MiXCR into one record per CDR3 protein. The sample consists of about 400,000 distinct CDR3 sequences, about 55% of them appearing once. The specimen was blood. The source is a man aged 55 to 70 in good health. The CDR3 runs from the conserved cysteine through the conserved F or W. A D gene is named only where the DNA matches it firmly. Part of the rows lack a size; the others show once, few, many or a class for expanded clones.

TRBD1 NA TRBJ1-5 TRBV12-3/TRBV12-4 CASSRTGGSVEPQHF TGTGCCAGCAGTCGGACAGGGGGTAGCGTAGAGCCCCAGCATTTT
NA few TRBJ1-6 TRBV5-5 CASSFSRAGRDNSPLHF TGTGCCAGCAGCTTCTCTCGGGCAGGCCGCGATAATTCACCCCTCCACTTT
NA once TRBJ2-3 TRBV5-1 CASSLVSGFSDTQYF TGCGCCAGCAGCTTGGTGTCAGGATTTTCAGATACGCAGTATTTT
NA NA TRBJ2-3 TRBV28 CASSLFFEGTDTQYF TGTGCCAGCAGTTTATTTTTTGAGGGAACAGATACGCAGTATTTT
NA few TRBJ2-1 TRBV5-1 CASSLGQPYNEQFF TGCGCCAGCAGCTTGGGTCAGCCCTACAATGAGCAGTTCTTC
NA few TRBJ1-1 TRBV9 CASSARQDMNTEAFF TGTGCCAGCAGCGCCAGGCAGGACATGAACACTGAAGCTTTCTTT
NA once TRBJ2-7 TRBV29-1 CSVLEGGTGFYEQYF TGCAGCGTTCTGGAGGGGGGAACAGGGTTCTACGAGCAGTACTTC
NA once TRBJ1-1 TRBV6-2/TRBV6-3 CASSYRKGQVNTEAFF TGTGCCAGCAGTTACCGAAAAGGGCAGGTGAACACTGAAGCTTTCTTT
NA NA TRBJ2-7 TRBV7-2 CASSSRDRYEQYF TGTGCCAGCAGCTCCCGAGACAGGTACGAGCAGTACTTC
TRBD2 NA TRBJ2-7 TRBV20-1 CSARDRASGGYEQYF TGCAGTGCTAGAGATCGGGCTAGCGGGGGATACGAGCAGTACTTC
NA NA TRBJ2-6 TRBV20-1 CSARWQGDSGANVLTF TGCAGTGCTAGATGGCAGGGAGACTCTGGGGCCAACGTCCTGACTTTC
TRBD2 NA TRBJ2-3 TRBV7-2 CASSPRLAGGLVTQYF TGTGCCAGCAGCCCTAGACTAGCGGGAGGGCTAGTCACGCAGTATTTT
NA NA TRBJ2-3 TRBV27 CASSVGRVHTQYF TGTGCCAGCTCCGTGGGGCGGGTACATACGCAGTATTTT
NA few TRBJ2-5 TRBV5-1 CASSLDTQETQYF TGTGCCAGCAGCTTAGACACCCAAGAGACCCAGTACTTC
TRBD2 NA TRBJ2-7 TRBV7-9 CASSPGVAGGETYNEQYF TGTGCCAGCAGCCCCGGGGTAGCGGGTGGGGAGACCTACAATGAGCAGTACTTC
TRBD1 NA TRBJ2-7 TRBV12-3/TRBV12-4 CASNSLARGLGTEQYF TGTGCCAGCAACTCACTGGCGAGGGGGCTAGGAACCGAGCAGTACTTC
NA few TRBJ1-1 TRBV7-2 CASSWGGNTEAFF TGTGCCAGCAGCTGGGGGGGGAACACTGAAGCTTTCTTT
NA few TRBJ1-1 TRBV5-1 CASSLVSRNTEAFF TGCGCCAGCAGCTTGGTCTCCCGAAACACTGAAGCTTTCTTT
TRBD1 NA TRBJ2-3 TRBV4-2 CASSQEVGTGGADTQYF TGTGCCAGCAGCCAAGAGGTCGGGACAGGAGGGGCAGATACGCAGTATTTT
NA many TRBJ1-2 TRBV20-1 CSARDSGPGHLGYTF TGCAGTGCTAGAGATTCGGGCCCAGGGCACCTTGGCTACACCTTC
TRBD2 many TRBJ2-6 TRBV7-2 CASSLIGGGSGANVLTF TGTGCCAGCAGCTTAATTGGGGGAGGGTCTGGGGCCAACGTCCTGACTTTC
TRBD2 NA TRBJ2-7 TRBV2 CASSERLVASGTYEQYF TGTGCCAGCAGTGAAAGGTTAGTGGCTAGCGGCACCTACGAGCAGTACTTC
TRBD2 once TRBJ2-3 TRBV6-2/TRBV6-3 CASRPGLAADTQYF TGTGCCAGCAGACCGGGACTAGCAGCAGATACGCAGTATTTT
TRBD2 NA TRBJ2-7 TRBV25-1 CASSEGNSGRLRDNEQYF TGTGCCAGCAGTGAAGGGAATAGCGGGAGATTAAGGGACAATGAGCAGTACTTC
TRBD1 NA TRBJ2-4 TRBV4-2 CASSPRTGAGIQYF TGTGCCAGCAGCCCTAGGACAGGGGCAGGCATTCAGTACTTC
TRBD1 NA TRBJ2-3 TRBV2 CASSAWQGGTDTQYF TGTGCCAGCAGTGCCTGGCAGGGGGGCACAGATACGCAGTATTTT
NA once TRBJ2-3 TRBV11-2 CASSLSIQGRFGVTDTQYF TGTGCCAGCAGCTTATCGATACAGGGAAGGTTTGGGGTCACAGATACGCAGTATTTT
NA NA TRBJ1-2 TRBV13 CASSYLTGGAGTPLHGYTF TGTGCCAGCAGCTACCTGACCGGGGGGGCCGGAACCCCCTTACATGGCTACACCTTC
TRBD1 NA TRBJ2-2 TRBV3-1 CASRKGPTGGNPGELFF TGTGCCAGCCGTAAAGGTCCAACAGGGGGAAATCCCGGGGAGCTGTTTTTT
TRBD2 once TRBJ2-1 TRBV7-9 CASSLNERGRFF TGTGCCAGCAGCTTGAACGAGCGGGGGCGGTTCTTC
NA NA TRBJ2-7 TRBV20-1 CSITRGGDSYEQYF TGCAGCATAACTCGGGGCGGGGACTCCTACGAGCAGTACTTC
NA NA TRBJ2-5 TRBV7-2 CASSLWGAEQETQYF TGTGCCAGCAGCTTATGGGGGGCGGAGCAAGAGACCCAGTACTTC